Listed below are T cell receptor beta chains from one sample, sequenced in a study of cytomegalovirus exposure and HLA in healthy donors. Using immunoSEQ multiplex PCR, the repertoire was profiled, and TCRdb retains in-frame clones only, with some absent. The sample lists 150,000 to 200,000 clones; approximately 81% were seen once. The material sequenced was PBMCs. The receptors originated from a woman aged 18-29 years in good health and CMV-seropositive. The CDR3 runs from the conserved cysteine through the conserved F or W. The order of the fields is V gene, J gene, CDR3 length, clone size, D gene, CDR3 protein, CDR3 DNA. A D gene is named only where the DNA matches it firmly. Only some rows state a clone size, as once, few, many or a class for expanded clones.

v_gene: TRBV6-1; j_gene: TRBJ2-7; len: 15; abundance: .; d_gene: .; CDR3aa: CASSGGRVAPGEQYF; CDR3nt: TGTGCCAGCAGTGGTGGGCGAGTTGCGCCCGGCGAGCAGTACTTC
v_gene: TRBV21-1; j_gene: TRBJ2-7; len: 16; abundance: once; d_gene: .; CDR3aa: CASSPHRQGFSYEQYF; CDR3nt: TGTGCCAGCAGCCCCCACAGACAGGGTTTCTCCTACGAGCAGTACTTC
v_gene: TRBV5-1; j_gene: TRBJ1-1; len: 14; abundance: .; d_gene: .; CDR3aa: CASSRQGMNTEAFF; CDR3nt: TGCGCCAGCAGCCGGCAGGGTATGAACACTGAAGCTTTCTTT
v_gene: TRBV5-1; j_gene: TRBJ2-3; len: 14; abundance: .; d_gene: .; CDR3aa: CASSLAGGTDTQYF; CDR3nt: TGCGCCAGCAGCTTGGCAGGGGGGACAGATACGCAGTATTTT
v_gene: TRBV5-1; j_gene: TRBJ1-4; len: 15; abundance: .; d_gene: TRBD1; CDR3aa: CVSSATSGGREKLFF; CDR3nt: TGCGTCAGCAGCGCAACTTCAGGGGGCCGGGAAAAACTGTTTTTT
v_gene: TRBV9; j_gene: TRBJ1-2; len: 15; abundance: .; d_gene: TRBD1; CDR3aa: CASSITRGGGDGYTF; CDR3nt: TGTGCCAGCAGCATAACGAGAGGGGGCGGAGATGGCTACACCTTC
v_gene: TRBV7-2; j_gene: TRBJ2-3; len: 13; abundance: .; d_gene: .; CDR3aa: CASSLARADTQYF; CDR3nt: TGTGCCAGCAGCCTCGCACGGGCAGATACGCAGTATTTT
v_gene: TRBV21-1; j_gene: TRBJ1-5; len: 13; abundance: once; d_gene: .; CDR3aa: CASSKGRPQPQHF; CDR3nt: TGTGCCAGCAGCAAAGGCAGGCCGCAGCCCCAGCATTTT
v_gene: TRBV18; j_gene: TRBJ1-6; len: 15; abundance: .; d_gene: .; CDR3aa: CASSRDGRVGSPLHF; CDR3nt: TGTGCCAGCTCACGGGATGGCAGGGTAGGATCACCCCTCCACTTT
v_gene: TRBV4-2; j_gene: TRBJ1-1; len: 15; abundance: .; d_gene: .; CDR3aa: CASSQDPRLDTEAFF; CDR3nt: TGTGCCAGCAGCCAAGATCCCCGACTGGACACTGAAGCTTTCTTT
v_gene: TRBV7-2; j_gene: TRBJ2-3; len: 13; abundance: .; d_gene: .; CDR3aa: CASSLVVGDTQYF; CDR3nt: TGTGCCAGCAGCTTAGTAGTGGGCGATACGCAGTATTTT
v_gene: TRBV4-1; j_gene: TRBJ2-3; len: 11; abundance: .; d_gene: .; CDR3aa: CASSRQDTQYF; CDR3nt: TGCGCCAGCAGTCGACAGGATACGCAGTATTTT
v_gene: TRBV7-2; j_gene: TRBJ2-5; len: 16; abundance: .; d_gene: TRBD2; CDR3aa: CASSYLAGAYQETQYF; CDR3nt: TGTGCCAGCAGCTACCTCGCGGGAGCTTACCAAGAGACCCAGTACTTC
v_gene: TRBV5-6; j_gene: TRBJ1-2; len: 17; abundance: .; d_gene: TRBD1; CDR3aa: CASSLGGVQGKTYGYTF; CDR3nt: TGTGCCAGCAGCTTGGGGGGTGTACAGGGGAAAACCTATGGCTACACCTTC